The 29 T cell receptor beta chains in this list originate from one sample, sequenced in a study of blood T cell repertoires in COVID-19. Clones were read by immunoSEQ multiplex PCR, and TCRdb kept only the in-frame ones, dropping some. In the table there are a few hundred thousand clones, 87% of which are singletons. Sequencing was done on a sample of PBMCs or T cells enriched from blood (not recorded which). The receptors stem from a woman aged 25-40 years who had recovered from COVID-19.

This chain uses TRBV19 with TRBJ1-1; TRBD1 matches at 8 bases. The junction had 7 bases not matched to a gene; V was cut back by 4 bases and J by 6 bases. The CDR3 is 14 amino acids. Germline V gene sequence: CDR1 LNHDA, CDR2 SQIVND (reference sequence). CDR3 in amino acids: CASSTFHRGAEAFF. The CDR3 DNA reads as TGTGCCAGTAGTACATTCCACAGGGGGGCTGAAGCTTTCTTT.

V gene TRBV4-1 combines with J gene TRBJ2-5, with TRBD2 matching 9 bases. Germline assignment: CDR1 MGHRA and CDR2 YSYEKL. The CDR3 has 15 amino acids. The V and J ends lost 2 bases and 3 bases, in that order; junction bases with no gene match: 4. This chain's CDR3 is CASSQTASGEETQYF. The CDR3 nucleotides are TGCGCCAGCAGCCAAACGGCTAGCGGGGAAGAGACCCAGTACTTC.

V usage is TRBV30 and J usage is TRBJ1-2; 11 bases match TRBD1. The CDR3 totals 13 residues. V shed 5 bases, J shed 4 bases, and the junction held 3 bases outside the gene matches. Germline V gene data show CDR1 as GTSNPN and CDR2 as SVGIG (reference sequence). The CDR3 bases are TGTGCCTGGCGGACAGGGGGCATCTATGGCTACACCTTC. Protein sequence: CAWRTGGIYGYTF.

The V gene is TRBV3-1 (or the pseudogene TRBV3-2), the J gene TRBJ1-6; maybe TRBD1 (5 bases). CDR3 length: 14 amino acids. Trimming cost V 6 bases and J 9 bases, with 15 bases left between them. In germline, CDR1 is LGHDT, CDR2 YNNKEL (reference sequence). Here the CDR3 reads CASRDEWQGSPLHF. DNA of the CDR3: TGTGCCAGCAGGGATGAATGGCAGGGTTCACCCCTCCACTTT.

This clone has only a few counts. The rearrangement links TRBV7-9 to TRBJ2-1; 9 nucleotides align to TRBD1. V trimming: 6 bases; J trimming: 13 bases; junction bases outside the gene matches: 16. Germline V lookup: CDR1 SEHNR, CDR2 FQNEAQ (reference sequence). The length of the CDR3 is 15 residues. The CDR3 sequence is CASSRTGVAPFDQFF. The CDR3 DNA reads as TGTGCCAGCAGTAGGACAGGGGTTGCCCCCTTTGACCAGTTCTTC.

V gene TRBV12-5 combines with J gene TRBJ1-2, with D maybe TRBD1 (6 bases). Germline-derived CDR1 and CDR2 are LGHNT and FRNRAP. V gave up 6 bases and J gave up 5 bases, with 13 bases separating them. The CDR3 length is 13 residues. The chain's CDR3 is CASGGTRTYGYTF. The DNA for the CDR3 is TGTGCTAGTGGGGGGACACGTACTTATGGCTACACCTTC. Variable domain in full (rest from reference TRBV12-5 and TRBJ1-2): DARVTQTPRHKVTEMGQEVTMRCQPILGHNTVFWYRQTMMQGLELLAYFRNRAPLDDSGMPKDRFSAEMPDATLATLKIQPSEPRDSAVYFCASGGTRTYGYTFGSGTRLTVV.

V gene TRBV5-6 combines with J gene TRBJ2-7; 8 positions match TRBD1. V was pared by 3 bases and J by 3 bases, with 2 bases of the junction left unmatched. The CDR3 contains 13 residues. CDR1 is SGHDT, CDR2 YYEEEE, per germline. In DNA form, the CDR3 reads TGTGCCAGCAGCTATACAGGGGGCTACGAGCAGTACTTC. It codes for CASSYTGGYEQYF.

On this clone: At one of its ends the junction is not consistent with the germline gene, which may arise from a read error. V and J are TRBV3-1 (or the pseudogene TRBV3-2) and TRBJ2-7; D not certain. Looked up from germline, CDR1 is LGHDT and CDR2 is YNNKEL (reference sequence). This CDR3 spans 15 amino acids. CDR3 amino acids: CASSQFLASSSEQYF. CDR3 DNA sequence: TGTGCCAGCAGCCAATTTTTGGCTAGTTCCTCCGAGCAGTACTTC.

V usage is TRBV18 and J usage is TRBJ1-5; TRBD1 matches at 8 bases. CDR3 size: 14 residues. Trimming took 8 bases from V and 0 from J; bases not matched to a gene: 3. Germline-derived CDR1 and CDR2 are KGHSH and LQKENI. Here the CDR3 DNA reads TGTGCCAGCCGGGGACAGGATAGCAATCAGCCCCAGCATTTT. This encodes CASRGQDSNQPQHF. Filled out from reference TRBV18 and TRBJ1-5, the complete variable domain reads NAGVMQNPRHLVRRRGQEARLRCSPMKGHSHVYWYRQLPEEGLKFMVYLQKENIIDESGMPKERFSAEFPKEGPSILRIQQVVRGDSAAYFCASRGQDSNQPQHFGDGTRLSIL.

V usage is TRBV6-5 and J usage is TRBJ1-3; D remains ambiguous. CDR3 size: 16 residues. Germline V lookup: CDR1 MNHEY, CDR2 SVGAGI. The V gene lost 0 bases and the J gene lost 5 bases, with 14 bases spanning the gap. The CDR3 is CASSYSLIGARNTIYF. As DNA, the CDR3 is TGTGCCAGCAGTTACTCGCTTATTGGAGCGAGAAACACCATATATTTT.

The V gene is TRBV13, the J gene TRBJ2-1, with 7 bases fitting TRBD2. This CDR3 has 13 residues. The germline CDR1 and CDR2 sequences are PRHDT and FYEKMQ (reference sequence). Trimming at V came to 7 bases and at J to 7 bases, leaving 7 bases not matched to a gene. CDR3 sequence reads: CASMGGRLNEQFF. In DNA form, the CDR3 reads TGTGCCAGCATGGGGGGGAGACTAAATGAGCAGTTCTTC.

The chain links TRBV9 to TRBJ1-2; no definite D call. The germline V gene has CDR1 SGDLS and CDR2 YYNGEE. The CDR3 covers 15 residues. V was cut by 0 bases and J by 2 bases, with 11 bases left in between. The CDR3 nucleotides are TGTGCCAGCAGCGTAGTAGCCGGAAGCAACTATGGCTACACCTTC. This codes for CASSVVAGSNYGYTF.

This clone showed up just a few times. This chain's CDR3 is CASSLKQGGYEQYF. DNA of the CDR3: TGTGCCAGCAGTTTAAAACAGGGGGGCTACGAGCAGTACTTC. The chain employs TRBV27 and TRBJ2-7; 8 bases fit TRBD1. CDR3 length: 14 amino acids. Germline V gene sequence: CDR1 MNHEY, CDR2 SMNVEV (reference sequence). The J segment lost 3 bases and the V segment lost 2 bases, leaving 3 bases of the junction unmatched.

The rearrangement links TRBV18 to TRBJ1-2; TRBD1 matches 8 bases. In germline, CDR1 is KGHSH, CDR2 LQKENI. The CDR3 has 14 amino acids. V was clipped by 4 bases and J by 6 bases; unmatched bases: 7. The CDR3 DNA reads TGTGCCAGCTCACGTGGACAGGGTATTGATGGCTACACCTTC. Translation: CASSRGQGIDGYTF.

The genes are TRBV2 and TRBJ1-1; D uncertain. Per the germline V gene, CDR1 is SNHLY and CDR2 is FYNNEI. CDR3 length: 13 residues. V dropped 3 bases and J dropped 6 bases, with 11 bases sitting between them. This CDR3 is CASSDWVQPEAFF. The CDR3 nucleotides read TGTGCCAGCAGTGACTGGGTACAGCCTGAAGCTTTCTTT.

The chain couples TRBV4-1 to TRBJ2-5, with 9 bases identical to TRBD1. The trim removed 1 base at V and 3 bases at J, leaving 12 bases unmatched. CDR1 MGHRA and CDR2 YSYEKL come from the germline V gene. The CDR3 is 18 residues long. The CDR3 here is CASSQALRRTGGEETQYF. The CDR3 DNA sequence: TGCGCCAGCAGCCAAGCTTTGCGCCGAACAGGGGGCGAAGAGACCCAGTACTTC.

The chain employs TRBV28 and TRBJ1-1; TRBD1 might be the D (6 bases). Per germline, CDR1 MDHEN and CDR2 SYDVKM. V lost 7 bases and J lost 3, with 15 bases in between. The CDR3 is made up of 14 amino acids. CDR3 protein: CASKGGRWDTEAFF. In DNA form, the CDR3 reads TGTGCCAGCAAGGGGGGGCGGTGGGACACTGAAGCTTTCTTT. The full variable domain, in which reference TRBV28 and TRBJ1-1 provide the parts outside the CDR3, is DVKVTQSSRYLVKRTGEKVFLECVQDMDHENMFWYRQDPGLGLRLIYFSYDVKMKEKGDIPEGYSVSREKKERFSLILESASTNQTSMYLCASKGGRWDTEAFFGQGTRLTVV.

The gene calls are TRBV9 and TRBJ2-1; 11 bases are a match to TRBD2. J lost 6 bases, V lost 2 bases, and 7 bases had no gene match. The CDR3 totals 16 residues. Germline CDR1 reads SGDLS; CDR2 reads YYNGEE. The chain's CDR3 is CASSVLAGGDFNEQFF. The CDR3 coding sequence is TGTGCCAGCAGCGTGTTAGCGGGAGGGGATTTCAATGAGCAGTTCTTC.

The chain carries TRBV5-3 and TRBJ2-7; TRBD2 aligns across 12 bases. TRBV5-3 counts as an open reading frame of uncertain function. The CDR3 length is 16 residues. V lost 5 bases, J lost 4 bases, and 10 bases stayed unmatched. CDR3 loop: CARSFSSGRVGYEQYF. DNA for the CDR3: TGTGCCAGAAGTTTCTCTAGCGGGAGGGTTGGGTACGAGCAGTACTTC.

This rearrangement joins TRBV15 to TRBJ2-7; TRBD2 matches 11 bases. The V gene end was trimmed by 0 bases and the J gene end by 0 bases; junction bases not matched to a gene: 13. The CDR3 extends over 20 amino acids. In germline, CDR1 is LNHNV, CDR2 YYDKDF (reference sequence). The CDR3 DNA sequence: TGTGCCACCAGCAGAGATCTTGGTAGCGGGAGGGTCAGGAGCTCCTACGAGCAGTACTTC. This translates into CATSRDLGSGRVRSSYEQYF. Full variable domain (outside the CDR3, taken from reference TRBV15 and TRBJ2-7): DAMVIQNPRYQVTQFGKPVTLSCSQTLNHNVMYWYQQKSSQAPKLLFHYYDKDFNNEADTPDNFQSRRPNTSFCFLDIRSPGLGDTAMYLCATSRDLGSGRVRSSYEQYFGPGTRLTVT.

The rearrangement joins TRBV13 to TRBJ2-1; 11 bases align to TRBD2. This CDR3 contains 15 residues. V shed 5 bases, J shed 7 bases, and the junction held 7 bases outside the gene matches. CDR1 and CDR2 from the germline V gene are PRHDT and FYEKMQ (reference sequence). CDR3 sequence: CASSQLAGAENEQFF. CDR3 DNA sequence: TGTGCCAGCAGCCAACTAGCGGGAGCTGAGAATGAGCAGTTCTTC.

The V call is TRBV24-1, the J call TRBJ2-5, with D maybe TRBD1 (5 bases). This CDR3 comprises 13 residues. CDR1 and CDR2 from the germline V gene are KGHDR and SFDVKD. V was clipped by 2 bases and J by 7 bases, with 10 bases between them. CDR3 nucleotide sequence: TGTGCCACCAGTGATTGGACGCAGGGGACCCAGTACTTC. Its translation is CATSDWTQGTQYF.

The CDR3, as DNA: TGTGCCAGCTCCCCAGGGCCTCCCTACGAGCAGTACTTC. Its translation is CASSPGPPYEQYF. The gene calls are TRBV27 and TRBJ2-7; D is possibly TRBD1 (5 bases). The V end lost 8 bases, the J end lost 2 bases, and 13 bases lay between the germline ends. CDR3 length: 13 amino acids. Germline CDR1 and CDR2: MNHEY and SMNVEV (reference sequence).

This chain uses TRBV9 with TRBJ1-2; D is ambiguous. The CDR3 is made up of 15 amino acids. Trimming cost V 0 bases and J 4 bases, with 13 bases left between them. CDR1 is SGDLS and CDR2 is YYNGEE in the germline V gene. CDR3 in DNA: TGTGCCAGCAGCGTAGGGTCCCCGGGTGGCTATGGCTACACCTTC. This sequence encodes CASSVGSPGGYGYTF. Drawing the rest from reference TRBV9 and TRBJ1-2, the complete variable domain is DSGVTQTPKHLITATGQRVTLRCSPRSGDLSVYWYQQSLDQGLQFLIQYYNGEERAKGNILERFSAQQFPDLHSELNLSSLELGDSALYFCASSVGSPGGYGYTFGSGTRLTVV.

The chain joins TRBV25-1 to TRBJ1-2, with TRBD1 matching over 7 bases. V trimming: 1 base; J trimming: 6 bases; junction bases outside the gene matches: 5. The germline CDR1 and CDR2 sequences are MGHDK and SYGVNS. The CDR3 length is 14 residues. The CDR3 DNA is TGTGCCAGCAGTGAATTGGGCAGGGGGGATGGCTACACCTTC. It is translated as CASSELGRGDGYTF.

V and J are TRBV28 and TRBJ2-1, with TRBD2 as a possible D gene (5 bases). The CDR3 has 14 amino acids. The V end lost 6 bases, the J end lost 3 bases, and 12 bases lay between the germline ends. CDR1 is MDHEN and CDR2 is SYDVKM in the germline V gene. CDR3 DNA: TGTGCCAGCAGACCTGGACTTAACTACAATGAGCAGTTCTTC. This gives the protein CASRPGLNYNEQFF. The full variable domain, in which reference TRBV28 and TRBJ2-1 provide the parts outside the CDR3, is DVKVTQSSRYLVKRTGEKVFLECVQDMDHENMFWYRQDPGLGLRLIYFSYDVKMKEKGDIPEGYSVSREKKERFSLILESASTNQTSMYLCASRPGLNYNEQFFGPGTRLTVL.

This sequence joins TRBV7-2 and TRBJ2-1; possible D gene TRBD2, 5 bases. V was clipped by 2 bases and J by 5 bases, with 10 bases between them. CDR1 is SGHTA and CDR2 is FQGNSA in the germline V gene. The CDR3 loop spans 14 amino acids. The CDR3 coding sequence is TGTGCCAGCAGCTTAAGGCGGGCTAACAATGAGCAGTTCTTC. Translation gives CASSLRRANNEQFF.

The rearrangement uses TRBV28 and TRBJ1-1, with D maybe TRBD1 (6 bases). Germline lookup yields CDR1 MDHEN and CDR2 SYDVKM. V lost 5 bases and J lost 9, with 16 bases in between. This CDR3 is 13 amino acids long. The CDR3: CASSPSHRDQAFF. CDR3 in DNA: TGTGCCAGCAGTCCATCCCACAGGGATCAAGCTTTCTTT.

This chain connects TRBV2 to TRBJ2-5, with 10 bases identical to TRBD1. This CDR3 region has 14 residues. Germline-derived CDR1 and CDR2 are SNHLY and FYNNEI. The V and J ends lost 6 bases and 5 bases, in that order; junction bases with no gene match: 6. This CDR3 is CASSGQGVWETQYF. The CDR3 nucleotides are TGTGCCAGCAGCGGACAGGGGGTTTGGGAGACCCAGTACTTC. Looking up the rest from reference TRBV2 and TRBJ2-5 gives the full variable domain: EPEVTQTPSHQVTQMGQEVILRCVPISNHLYFYWYRQILGQKVEFLVSFYNNEISEKSEIFDDQFSVERPDGSNFTLKIRSTKLEDSAMYFCASSGQGVWETQYFGPGTRLLVL.